This is a list of T cell receptor beta chains from one sample in a study of blood T cell repertoires in COVID-19. The protocol was immunoSEQ multiplex PCR, while the TCRdb copy is restricted to in-frame clones and leaves out a portion. This repertoire shows about 160,000 clones, roughly 85% found once; its top ten account for around 5%. The sequenced material came from peripheral blood. The receptors shown here come from a woman aged 50 to 65 with COVID-19, enrolled during active disease. Both conserved end residues are part of each CDR3. Each record gives: clone size, J gene, V gene, D gene, CDR3 protein, CDR3 DNA. D genes are given only for firm matches. A clone size is listed for some rows: how often the clone was seen (once, few, many), or a class if it is expanded.

>once|TRBJ1-5|TRBV30|.
CAWSVAGNQPQHF
TGTGCCTGGAGTGTGGCAGGGAATCAGCCCCAGCATTTT
>.|TRBJ2-1|TRBV27|.
CASNQGGNEQFF
TGTGCCAGCAATCAGGGGGGCAATGAGCAGTTCTTC
>.|TRBJ2-2|TRBV11-2|TRBD1
CASSSSGQGVPGELFF
TGTGCCAGCAGCTCTTCGGGACAGGGCGTACCCGGGGAGCTGTTTTTT
>few|TRBJ1-1|TRBV5-1|.
CASSPRVVSTNTEAFF
TGCGCCAGCAGCCCCCGGGTGGTCAGTACGAACACTGAAGCTTTCTTT
>few|TRBJ1-6|TRBV4-2|TRBD1
CASSQSQGAGSPLHF
TGTGCCAGCAGCCAATCACAGGGGGCGGGTTCACCCCTCCACTTT
>.|TRBJ1-3|TRBV19|.
CASSSSAAYTIYF
TGTGCCAGTAGTAGTTCCGCCGCGTACACCATATATTTT
>few|TRBJ1-5|TRBV7-9|.
CASSLALEQGNQPQHF
TGTGCCAGCAGCTTAGCGCTCGAACAGGGAAATCAGCCCCAGCATTTT
>.|TRBJ2-2|TRBV29-1|TRBD1
CSVDRGPGELFF
TGCAGCGTTGATAGGGGGCCCGGGGAGCTGTTTTTT
>once|TRBJ2-3|TRBV4-2|TRBD2
CASSHSSGGTDTQYF
TGTGCCAGCAGCCACTCTAGCGGGGGCACAGATACGCAGTATTTT
>.|TRBJ1-1|TRBV25-1|.
CASQGINTEAFF
TGTGCCAGCCAGGGGATAAACACTGAAGCTTTCTTT
>.|TRBJ2-1|TRBV7-3|TRBD2
CASSPRAGEVYNEQFF
TGTGCCAGCAGCCCGAGGGCGGGGGAGGTCTACAATGAGCAGTTCTTC
>.|TRBJ2-1|TRBV5-4|.
CASRGRAVGNEQFF
TGTGCCAGCAGGGGCAGGGCTGTGGGGAATGAGCAGTTCTTC
>.|TRBJ1-4|TRBV19|TRBD1
CASSLGQGTNEKLFF
TGTGCCAGTAGCCTGGGACAGGGAACTAATGAAAAACTGTTTTTT
>once|TRBJ1-5|TRBV7-2|.
CASSFSTIGLTDQPQHF
TGTGCCAGCAGCTTTAGTACCATAGGACTGACCGATCAGCCCCAGCATTTT
>.|TRBJ2-1|TRBV28|TRBD1
CASSLGTGNYNEQFF
TGTGCCAGCAGTCTAGGGACAGGGAACTACAATGAGCAGTTCTTC
>few|TRBJ1-2|TRBV2|.
CASSRGSYGYTF
TGTGCCAGCAGCCGCGGTTCCTATGGCTACACCTTC
>.|TRBJ1-6|TRBV6-1|.
CASSEFGGRGDSPLHF
TGTGCCAGCAGTGAATTTGGGGGGAGGGGTGATTCACCCCTCCACTTT
>.|TRBJ2-7|TRBV6-4|.
CASSAETYTYEQYF
TGTGCCAGCAGTGCCGAGACATACACCTACGAGCAGTACTTC